Presented here are 27 T cell receptor beta chains from one specimen sequenced in a study of blood T cell repertoires in COVID-19. Clones were sequenced by immunoSEQ multiplex PCR, and TCRdb holds only the in-frame ones, with some missing. The sample records 350,000 to 450,000 clones, about 85% being singletons. Specimen: peripheral blood. The receptors stem from a woman between 18 and 29 years old with acute or convalescent COVID-19.

The chain employs TRBV4-2 and TRBJ2-1; D is unclear. The CDR3 contains 16 residues. Germline V gives CDR1 LGHNA, CDR2 YNFKEQ. Trimming pared 0 bases from V and 6 bases from J, leaving 15 bases between. The chain's CDR3 is CASSQDVGLVGNEQFF. The DNA of the CDR3 is TGTGCCAGCAGCCAAGATGTTGGCCTAGTCGGCAATGAGCAGTTCTTC.

The chain has TRBV10-3 and TRBJ1-6, with 10 bases fitting TRBD1. Trimming took 5 bases from V and 8 from J; bases not matched to a gene: 3. Germline CDR1 is ENHRY and CDR2 is SYGVKD. This CDR3 is built from 14 residues. The CDR3 loop reads CAISSGTGDSPLHF. The CDR3 bases are TGTGCCATCAGTTCCGGGACAGGGGATTCACCCCTCCACTTT.

The chain combines TRBV4-2 with TRBJ1-3; no reliable D call. V lost 6 bases and J 1 base, leaving 10 bases between the germline ends. This CDR3 has 14 residues. The germline gives CDR1 LGHNA, CDR2 YNFKEQ. The CDR3 spells CASRLGVSGNTIYF. The CDR3 DNA follows: TGTGCCAGCAGACTCGGGGTATCTGGAAACACCATATATTTT.

J is TRBJ2-5 and V is TRBV19, with D tentatively TRBD1 (6 bases). The CDR3 extends over 20 amino acids. The germline V gene encodes CDR1 LNHDA and CDR2 SQIVND (reference sequence). Trimming took 0 bases from V and 3 from J, leaving 26 bases between them. The DNA of the CDR3 is TGTGCCAGTAGTATAGAATTCACCGGGGACACTACCGAGGATGAAGAGACCCAGTACTTC. It is translated as CASSIEFTGDTTEDEETQYF. Based on the CDR3 plus reference TRBV19 and TRBJ2-5, the full variable domain is DGGITQSPKYLFRKEGQNVTLSCEQNLNHDAMYWYRQDPGQGLRLIYYSQIVNDFQKGDIAEGYSVSREKKESFPLTVTSAQKNPTAFYLCASSIEFTGDTTEDEETQYFGPGTRLLVL.

Note on this clone: Within the sample, other DNA sequences also encode this same CDR3. V gene TRBV9 combines with J gene TRBJ2-7; 9 nucleotides match TRBD2. Per the germline V gene, CDR1 is SGDLS and CDR2 is YYNGEE. With V trimmed by 2 bases and J by 5 bases, 5 bases remained unmatched. This CDR3 has 14 amino acids. Written as DNA, the CDR3 is TGTGCCAGCAGCGTTAGCGGGAGACCCCACGAGCAGTACTTC. Translating it yields CASSVSGRPHEQYF.

The table lists this clone with many counts. This chain connects TRBV6-4 to TRBJ2-7; D not certain. The CDR3 covers 15 residues. Germline V lookup: CDR1 MRHNA, CDR2 SNTAGT. V lost 3 bases, J lost 0 bases, and 12 bases lay in between. The CDR3: CASSEDPSGSYEQYF. CDR3 DNA: TGTGCCAGCAGTGAAGATCCCTCGGGCTCCTACGAGCAGTACTTC.

This clone was detected many times. Other DNA sequences of this sample code for an identical CDR3. V usage is TRBV5-1 and J usage is TRBJ1-2; 11 nucleotides align to TRBD1. J gave up 5 bases and V 2 bases, and 2 bases lay outside the gene matches. The CDR3 has 14 amino acids. Germline values: CDR1 SGHRS, CDR2 YFSETQ. CDR3 loop: CASSLGTGGYGYTF. CDR3 DNA sequence: TGCGCCAGCAGCTTAGGGACAGGGGGATATGGCTACACCTTC.

V usage is TRBV28 and J usage is TRBJ1-1; 8 bases agree with TRBD1. Per the germline V gene, CDR1 is MDHEN and CDR2 is SYDVKM. With V trimmed by 1 base and J by 5 bases, 6 bases remained unmatched. The length of the CDR3 is 15 residues. CDR3 sequence (DNA): TGTGCCAGCAGTTTATTGTCAGGGGGCGGGACTGAAGCTTTCTTT. Protein product: CASSLLSGGGTEAFF.

CDR3 sequence (DNA): TGTGCCAGCAGGGGCCGGACAGACTATGGCTACACCTTC. Residues: CASRGRTDYGYTF. The chain carries TRBV28 and TRBJ1-2; D is possibly TRBD1 (6 bases). Germline V lookup: CDR1 MDHEN, CDR2 SYDVKM. The CDR3 covers 13 residues. V was shortened by 6 bases and J by 3 bases, with 11 bases between the two germline ends.

The chain combines TRBV28 with TRBJ1-2; 9 nucleotides align to TRBD1. There are 18 residues in the CDR3. The germline CDR1 and CDR2 sequences are MDHEN and SYDVKM. V lost 11 bases, J lost 5 bases, and 24 bases stayed unmatched. In nucleotides, the CDR3 is TGTGCCTGCTTGGGGGGACCGGGACAGGGTTTATTCTCGTATGGCTACACCTTC. Encoded protein: CACLGGPGQGLFSYGYTF.

This clone was observed once. This sequence joins TRBV27 and TRBJ2-1; maybe TRBD1 (5 bases). CDR3 length: 15 amino acids. CDR1 is MNHEY and CDR2 is SMNVEV in the germline V gene (reference sequence). With 10 bases removed from V and 3 bases from J, the gap between germline ends came to 19 bases. The CDR3 nucleotides are TGTGCCACCCTTTCCCTACCAGGGTTCTACAATGAGCAGTTCTTC. Translation: CATLSLPGFYNEQFF.

This rearrangement joins TRBV4-2 to TRBJ2-2; TRBD2 is a possible D gene (5 bases). The CDR3 consists of 15 residues. Trimming stripped 0 bases from V and 1 base from J, with 6 bases between. From germline, CDR1 is LGHNA and CDR2 YNFKEQ. CDR3 region: CASSQDAGNTGELFF. The CDR3, as DNA: TGTGCCAGCAGCCAAGATGCGGGGAACACCGGGGAGCTGTTTTTT.

The rearrangement uses TRBV6-5 and TRBJ2-7, with D perhaps matching TRBD1 (6 bases). The CDR3 consists of 14 residues. CDR1 and CDR2 from the germline V gene are MNHEY and SVGAGI. V was pared by 2 bases and J by 3 bases, with 11 bases between. CDR3 nucleotides: TGTGCCAGCAGTTACGGGCAGGGGCTCTACGAGCAGTACTTC. Translation gives CASSYGQGLYEQYF.

The chain uses TRBV25-1 and TRBJ2-2; D might be TRBD1 (6 bases). The ends were cut back, 6 bases at V and 3 bases at J, with 14 bases in the middle. The CDR3 runs to 15 residues. Germline lookup yields CDR1 MGHDK and CDR2 SYGVNS. This CDR3 reads CASRAGTGYTGELFF. The CDR3 DNA is TGTGCCAGCAGGGCAGGTACAGGGTACACCGGGGAGCTGTTTTTT.

A note on this clone: Distinct nucleotide sequences in the sample also encode this CDR3. The chain couples TRBV11-2 to TRBJ1-2, with D maybe TRBD1 (5 bases). Per the germline V gene, CDR1 is SGHAT and CDR2 is FQNNGV. The CDR3 is 13 amino acids. The ends were cut back, 5 bases at V and 2 bases at J, with 9 bases in the middle. CDR3 loop: CASSKDRNYGYTF. In DNA form, the CDR3 reads TGTGCCAGCAGCAAAGACAGAAACTATGGCTACACCTTC.

The V call is TRBV27, the J call TRBJ1-2, with TRBD1 as a possible D gene (5 bases). The CDR3 loop spans 16 amino acids. The germline CDR1 and CDR2 sequences are MNHEY and SMNVEV (reference sequence). Trimming removed 5 bases at V and 0 bases at J, with 16 bases between. The chain's CDR3 is CASSPRGGTSNYGYTF. The CDR3 DNA sequence: TGTGCCAGCAGTCCCCGGGGAGGGACGTCTAACTATGGCTACACCTTC.

The chain uses TRBV18 and TRBJ2-7, with D possibly being TRBD1 (5 bases). This CDR3 has 11 residues. Between the trimmed V and J ends, which lost 7 bases and 5 bases, there was a span of 9 bases. CDR1 and CDR2 (germline): KGHSH, LQKENI. CDR3 in DNA: TGTGCCAGCTTCCAGGGCAACGAGCAGTACTTC. This encodes CASFQGNEQYF.

This clone was recorded a few times. The chain joins TRBV5-1 to TRBJ1-6, with 7 bases aligning to TRBD1. The CDR3 spans 16 residues. The germline CDR1 and CDR2 sequences are SGHRS and YFSETQ. With V trimmed by 4 bases and J by 6 bases, 10 bases remained unmatched. The CDR3 nucleotides are TGCGCCAGCAGCGCAACCTCCGGGACAGCTAATTCACCCCTCCACTTT. This codes for CASSATSGTANSPLHF.

About this clone: The junction shows a germline mismatch at one end, possibly a read error. The chain links TRBV12-3 or TRBV12-4 to TRBJ1-2; D remains unclear. The CDR3 has 9 amino acids. The CDR3 is CASSPRSGF. CDR3 DNA sequence: TGTGCCAGCAGCCCCCGGTCGGGATTC.

The rearrangement joins TRBV25-1 to TRBJ2-5, with TRBD2 matching over 7 bases. The CDR3 contains 8 residues. Germline V gene data show CDR1 as MGHDK and CDR2 as SYGVNS. Losses at the gene ends were 8 bases for V and 14 bases for J; bases not matched to a gene: 2. The chain's CDR3 is CASGEGYF. The CDR3 coding sequence is TGTGCCAGCGGGGAGGGTTACTTC. The variable domain in full, completed from reference TRBV25-1 and TRBJ2-5, reads EADIYQTPRYLVIGTGKKITLECSQTMGHDKMYWYQQDPGMELHLIHYSYGVNSTEKGDLSSESTVSRIRTEHFPLTLESARPSHTSQYLCASGEGYFGPGTRLLVL.

The J gene is TRBJ2-6, the V gene TRBV5-4; D gene unclear. The ends were cut back, 6 bases at V and 4 bases at J, with 20 bases in the middle. CDR1 SGHNT and CDR2 YYREEE come from the germline V gene (reference sequence). The CDR3 has 17 residues. CDR3 DNA: TGTGCCAGCATCAAGACACCGTGGGCGTTAGGGGCCAACGTCCTGACTTTC. This sequence encodes CASIKTPWALGANVLTF.

J is TRBJ1-1 and V is TRBV6-5; 7 nucleotides align to TRBD1. The J segment lost 4 bases and the V segment lost 5 bases, leaving 10 bases of the junction unmatched. Per germline, CDR1 MNHEY and CDR2 SVGAGI. The CDR3 consists of 15 residues. CDR3 protein: CASSPTRPGGTEAFF. Here the CDR3 DNA reads TGTGCCAGCAGTCCTACTCGGCCAGGGGGCACTGAAGCTTTCTTT.

This chain links TRBV2 with TRBJ1-4; D gene uncertain. The CDR3 is made up of 14 amino acids. The ends were cut back, 6 bases at V and 3 bases at J, with 11 bases in the middle. CDR1 and CDR2 (germline): SNHLY, FYNNEI. CDR3 sequence reads: CASRPGRANEKLFF. For the CDR3, the DNA is TGTGCCAGCAGGCCCGGTCGGGCTAATGAAAAACTGTTTTTT.

The chain has TRBV24-1 and TRBJ2-1; tentatively, D is TRBD2 (5 bases). The V gene's germline CDR1 is KGHDR and CDR2 SFDVKD. Trimming took 3 bases from V and 2 from J, leaving 10 bases between them. The CDR3 runs to 15 residues. In DNA, the CDR3 is TGTGCCACCAGTGATCCGACCGGGACCTACAATGAGCAGTTCTTC. Amino acids: CATSDPTGTYNEQFF.

The chain recombines TRBV3-1 (or the pseudogene TRBV3-2) with TRBJ1-3; 8 bases are a match to TRBD1. This CDR3 has 14 residues. The V and J ends lost 2 bases and 8 bases, in that order; junction bases with no gene match: 5. Germline assignment: CDR1 LGHDT and CDR2 YNNKEL (reference sequence). CDR3 residues: CASSQNRGGDTIYF. The CDR3 region has the DNA TGTGCCAGCAGCCAAAACAGGGGGGGAGACACCATATATTTT.

The chain is built from TRBV6-8 and TRBJ1-5; D call uncertain. This CDR3 spans 13 amino acids. V lost 6 bases and J 3 bases, leaving 9 bases between the germline ends. The germline gives CDR1 MNHGY, CDR2 SAAAGT. The CDR3 loop reads CASSPEFNQPQHF. CDR3 DNA sequence: TGTGCCAGCAGCCCCGAGTTCAATCAGCCCCAGCATTTT.

The chain employs TRBV7-9 and TRBJ1-5, with D hard to call. The germline V gene encodes CDR1 SEHNR and CDR2 FQNEAQ (reference sequence). The CDR3 extends over 12 amino acids. Trimming left V 3 bases short and J 7 bases short, with 7 bases between. CDR3 coding DNA: TGTGCCAGCAGCTTTCCAGGCCAGCCCCAGCATTTT. Translation: CASSFPGQPQHF.